This TCR beta chain is drawn from a study of human T cells and chemical hapten exposure. The table lists this clonotype with a few counts. Germline CDR1 SGHDT, CDR2 YYEEEE. The CDR3 loop spans 13 amino acids. V was trimmed by 5 bases and J by 8 bases, leaving 11 bases between them. TCRdb itself ran the RACE reads through MiXCR, one entry per CDR3 protein. The data contain about 80,000 distinct CDR3 sequences, 11% of them seen just once; the ten biggest clones take up 1.6%. Indicated time point: patch test 2, 6 weeks after DPC sensitization. The treatment: therapeutic diphenylcyclopropenone sensitization with weekly scalp DPC.

This clonotype was sampled from a man between 18 and 35 years old with alopecia areata. Some clones in this sample may be carry-over from other donors' samples. This rearrangement joins TRBV5-6 to TRBJ1-6; D uncertain. Sequenced here: whole blood, sampled in connection with sensitization to the hapten diphenylcyclopropenone (DPC). CDR3 sequence: CASRYRAYSPLHF. The DNA of the CDR3 is TGTGCCAGCAGGTACAGAGCCTATTCACCCCTCCACTTT. Complete variable domain (other parts from reference TRBV5-6 and TRBJ1-6): DAGVTQSPTHLIKTRGQQVTLRCSPKSGHDTVSWYQQALGQGPQFIFQYYEEEERQRGNFPDRFSGHQFPNYSSELNVNALLLGDSALYLCASRYRAYSPLHFGNGTRLTVT.